The 22 T cell receptor beta chains below were found in one sample sequenced in a study of CXCR3-negative and CXCR3-positive naive CD8 T cells. The method, 5' RACE with UMI labels, was used to prepare the TRB cDNA libraries. TCRdb reanalyzed the 5' RACE reads and collapses them to one entry per CDR3 protein, without DNA. Its clone listing holds 45,000 to 70,000 distinct CDR3 sequences. Sequenced sample: memory CD8+ T cells from blood. The receptor source for this set is a human donor in good health. Some clones in this sample may be carry-over from other donors' samples.

The chain has TRBV10-3 and TRBJ2-7. Germline values: CDR1 ENHRY, CDR2 SYGVKD. There are 15 residues in the CDR3. CDR3 amino acids: CAISDSERPTYEQYF.

The chain has TRBV7-8 and TRBJ2-1. CDR1 SGHVS and CDR2 FQNEAQ come from the germline V gene. There are 14 residues in the CDR3. This chain's CDR3 is CASSLKVDLNEQFF. The entire variable domain, with the rest obtained from reference TRBV7-8 and TRBJ2-1, is as follows: GAGVSQSPRYKVAKRGQDVALRCDPISGHVSLFWYQQALGQGPEFLTYFQNEAQLDKSGLPSDRFFAERPEGSVSTLKIQRTQQEDSAVYLCASSLKVDLNEQFFGPGTRLTVL.

The chain is built from TRBV7-9 and TRBJ2-2; TCRdb outputs TRBD1, but without DNA this stays unchecked. The CDR3 contains 15 residues. CDR1 is SEHNR, CDR2 FQNEAQ, per germline (reference sequence). This chain's CDR3 is CASSYHTGYTGELFF.

V and J are TRBV28 and TRBJ1-2; TCRdb picks TRBD1, but there is no DNA to check that call. The CDR3 has 17 amino acids. CDR1 is MDHEN and CDR2 is SYDVKM in the germline V gene. The CDR3 here is CASSLRGGQGEAYGYTF.

The V call is TRBV12-3 or TRBV12-4, the J call TRBJ2-1; TCRdb names TRBD2, which stays unverified in the absence of DNA. CDR3 length: 12 amino acids. The CDR3 loop is CASTEDPDEQFF.

This chain connects TRBV20-1 to TRBJ1-1; the D call from TCRdb, TRBD1, cannot be confirmed without DNA. The CDR3 has 14 amino acids. Germline V CDR1 and CDR2: DFQATT, SNEGSKA (reference sequence). The CDR3 loop reads CSARSPGTDTEAFF.

The chain couples TRBV28 to TRBJ1-3. Germline lookup yields CDR1 MDHEN and CDR2 SYDVKM. The CDR3 contains 14 residues. CDR3 region: CASSFLGTGNTIYF.

The chain recombines TRBV4-3 with TRBJ2-6; TCRdb calls TRBD1, which cannot be checked without DNA. The germline V gene encodes CDR1 LGHNA and CDR2 YSLEER. The CDR3 extends over 16 amino acids. CDR3: CASSQDVGTGANVLTF.

The V call is TRBV19, the J call TRBJ1-2; TCRdb outputs TRBD1, but without DNA this stays unchecked. The germline CDR1 and CDR2 sequences are LNHDA and SQIVND (reference sequence). This CDR3 has 11 amino acids. CDR3 region: CASSIPGGYTF.

This chain joins TRBV5-1 and TRBJ1-2. Per germline, CDR1 SGHRS and CDR2 YFSETQ. This CDR3 comprises 12 residues. The CDR3 region is CASSFEGYGYTF.

This chain links TRBV5-5 with TRBJ2-7; TCRdb indicates TRBD2, and absent DNA this call remains unverified. CDR3 length: 14 amino acids. Germline V gene lookup returns CDR1 SGHKS and CDR2 YYEKEE (reference sequence). CDR3 sequence: CASSLSSGAYEQYF.

V and J are TRBV15 and TRBJ2-3; TCRdb returns TRBD1, unconfirmable since there is no DNA. This CDR3 has 17 amino acids. Germline CDR1 and CDR2: LNHNV and YYDKDF (reference sequence). CDR3: CATKGPRAGGRTDTQYF.

J is TRBJ2-1 and V is TRBV5-1; TCRdb outputs TRBD2, but without DNA this stays unchecked. The CDR3 is 13 amino acids. Germline V gene sequence: CDR1 SGHRS, CDR2 YFSETQ. The CDR3 reads CASSLVLGSEQFF.

The V gene is TRBV7-8, the J gene TRBJ2-5; TCRdb picks TRBD2, but there is no DNA to check that call. In germline, CDR1 is SGHVS, CDR2 FQNEAQ. CDR3 size: 18 residues. CDR3 sequence reads: CASSLIAGGLDRQETQYF.

The genes are TRBV6-2 or TRBV6-3 and TRBJ1-1; the D call from TCRdb, TRBD1, cannot be confirmed without DNA. CDR1 is MNHEY and CDR2 is SVGEGT in the germline V gene. This CDR3 contains 13 residues. The CDR3 loop is CAIRGTGGSEAFF.

The gene calls are TRBV29-1 and TRBJ2-1; TCRdb's D gene call, TRBD1, goes unchecked for lack of DNA. CDR1 and CDR2 (germline): SQVTM, ANQGSEA. This CDR3 has 13 amino acids. This CDR3 reads CSAGTGQYNEQFF.

The gene calls are TRBV7-9 and TRBJ1-2; TCRdb designates TRBD1, a call that cannot be tested without DNA. The CDR3 has 15 amino acids. CDR1 SEHNR and CDR2 FQNEAQ come from the germline V gene (reference sequence). This CDR3 is CASRLTGGAFSGYTF.

J is TRBJ2-1 and V is TRBV7-6. The CDR3 contains 15 residues. Per the germline V gene, CDR1 is SGHVS and CDR2 is FNYEAQ. The chain's CDR3 is CASSHTGSSYNEQFF.

The chain is built from TRBV5-5 and TRBJ1-1; TCRdb's D call of TRBD1 is untestable without DNA. From germline, CDR1 is SGHKS and CDR2 YYEKEE (reference sequence). The length of the CDR3 is 14 residues. CDR3 sequence: CASSLGQGATEAFF.

The chain joins TRBV27 to TRBJ2-7; the TCRdb call, TRBD1, lacks DNA for checking. The germline V gene encodes CDR1 MNHEY and CDR2 SMNVEV (reference sequence). This CDR3 is 14 amino acids long. CDR3 region: CASSLRQGAYEQYF.

This rearrangement joins TRBV29-1 to TRBJ2-3; lacking DNA, the TRBD2 call made by TCRdb goes unchecked. CDR3 size: 18 residues. Per the germline V gene, CDR1 is SQVTM and CDR2 is ANQGSEA. CDR3 protein: CSVEDSAGGSPVADTQYF.

The chain joins TRBV28 to TRBJ2-7. This CDR3 comprises 14 residues. Germline V gives CDR1 MDHEN, CDR2 SYDVKM. CDR3 sequence: CASSLGLNPSVQYF.